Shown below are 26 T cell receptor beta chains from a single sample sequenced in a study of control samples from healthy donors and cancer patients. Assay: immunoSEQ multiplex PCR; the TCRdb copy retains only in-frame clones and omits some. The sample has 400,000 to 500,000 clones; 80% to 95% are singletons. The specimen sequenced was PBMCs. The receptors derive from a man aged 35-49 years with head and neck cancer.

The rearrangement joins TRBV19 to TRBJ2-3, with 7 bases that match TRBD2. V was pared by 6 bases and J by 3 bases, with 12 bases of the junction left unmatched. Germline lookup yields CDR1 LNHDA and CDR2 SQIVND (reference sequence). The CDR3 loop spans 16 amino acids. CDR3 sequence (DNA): TGTGCCAGTAGCGGTAGGGAGGGAGGAAGAACAGATACGCAGTATTTT. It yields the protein CASSGREGGRTDTQYF. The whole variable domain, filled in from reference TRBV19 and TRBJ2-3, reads DGGITQSPKYLFRKEGQNVTLSCEQNLNHDAMYWYRQDPGQGLRLIYYSQIVNDFQKGDIAEGYSVSREKKESFPLTVTSAQKNPTAFYLCASSGREGGRTDTQYFGPGTRLTVL.

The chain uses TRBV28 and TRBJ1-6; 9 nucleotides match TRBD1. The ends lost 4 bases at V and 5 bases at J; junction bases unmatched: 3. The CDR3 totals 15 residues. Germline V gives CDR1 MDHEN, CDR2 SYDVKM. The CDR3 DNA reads TGTGCCAGCAGTTCGACAGGGGGAAATAATTCACCCCTCCACTTT. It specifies CASSSTGGNNSPLHF.

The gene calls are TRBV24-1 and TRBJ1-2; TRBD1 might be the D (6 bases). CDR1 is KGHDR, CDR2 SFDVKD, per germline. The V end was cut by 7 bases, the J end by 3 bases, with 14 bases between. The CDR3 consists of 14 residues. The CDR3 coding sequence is TGTGCCACCAGCATTCGGACAGTAGACTATGGCTACACCTTC. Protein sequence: CATSIRTVDYGYTF.

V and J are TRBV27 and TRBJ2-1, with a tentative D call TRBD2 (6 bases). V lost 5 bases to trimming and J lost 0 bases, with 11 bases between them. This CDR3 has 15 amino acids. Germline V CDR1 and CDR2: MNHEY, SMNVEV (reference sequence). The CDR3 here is CASSHRGVSYNEQFF. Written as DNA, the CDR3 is TGTGCCAGCAGTCATCGCGGGGTCTCCTACAATGAGCAGTTCTTC.

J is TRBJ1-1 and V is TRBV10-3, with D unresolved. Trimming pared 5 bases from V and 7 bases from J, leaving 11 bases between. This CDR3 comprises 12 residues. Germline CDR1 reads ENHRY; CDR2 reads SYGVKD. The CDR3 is CAISSSSGEAFF. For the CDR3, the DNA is TGTGCCATCAGTTCTTCTTCGGGTGAAGCTTTCTTT.

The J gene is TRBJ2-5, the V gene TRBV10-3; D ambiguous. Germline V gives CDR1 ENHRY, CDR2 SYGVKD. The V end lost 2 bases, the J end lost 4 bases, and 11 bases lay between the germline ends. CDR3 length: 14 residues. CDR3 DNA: TGTGCCATCAGTGAGGCTAGGTGGGGAGAGACCCAGTACTTC. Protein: CAISEARWGETQYF.

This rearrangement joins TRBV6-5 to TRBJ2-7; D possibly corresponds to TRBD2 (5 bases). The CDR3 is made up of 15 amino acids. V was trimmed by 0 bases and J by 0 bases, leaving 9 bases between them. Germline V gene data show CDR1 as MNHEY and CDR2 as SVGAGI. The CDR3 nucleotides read TGTGCCAGCAGTTACTCGATGGGGAGCTCCTACGAGCAGTACTTC. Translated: CASSYSMGSSYEQYF.

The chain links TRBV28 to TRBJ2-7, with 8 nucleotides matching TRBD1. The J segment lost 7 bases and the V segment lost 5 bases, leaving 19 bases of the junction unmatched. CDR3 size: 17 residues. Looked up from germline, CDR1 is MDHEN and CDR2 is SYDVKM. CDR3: CASSPYLRGRPLNEQYF. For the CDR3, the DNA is TGTGCCAGCAGTCCCTACCTCAGGGGGCGCCCCTTAAATGAGCAGTACTTC. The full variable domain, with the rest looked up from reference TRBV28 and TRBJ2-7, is DVKVTQSSRYLVKRTGEKVFLECVQDMDHENMFWYRQDPGLGLRLIYFSYDVKMKEKGDIPEGYSVSREKKERFSLILESASTNQTSMYLCASSPYLRGRPLNEQYFGPGTRLTVT.

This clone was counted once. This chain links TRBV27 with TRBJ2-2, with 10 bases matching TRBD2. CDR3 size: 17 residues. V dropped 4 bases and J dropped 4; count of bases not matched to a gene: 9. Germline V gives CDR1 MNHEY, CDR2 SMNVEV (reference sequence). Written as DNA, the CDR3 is TGTGCCAGCAGTTACCGACTAGCGGGCGATTCCACCGGGGAGCTGTTTTTT. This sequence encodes CASSYRLAGDSTGELFF.

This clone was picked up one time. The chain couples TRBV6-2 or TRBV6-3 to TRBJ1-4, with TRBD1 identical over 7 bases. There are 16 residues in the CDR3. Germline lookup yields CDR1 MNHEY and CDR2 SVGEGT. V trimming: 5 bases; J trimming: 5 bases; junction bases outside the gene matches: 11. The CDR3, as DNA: TGTGCCAGCAGTCGAACCCCCAACAGGGGCAATGAAAAACTGTTTTTT. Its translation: CASSRTPNRGNEKLFF.

The CDR3 loop reads CASSLSGYEQYF. The CDR3 nucleotides are TGTGCCAGCAGTTTAAGCGGCTACGAGCAGTACTTC. This sequence joins TRBV4-2 and TRBJ2-7, with D maybe TRBD2 (5 bases). The CDR3 runs 12 residues. Germline assignment: CDR1 LGHNA and CDR2 YNFKEQ. The V end was cut by 6 bases, the J end by 3 bases, with 9 bases between.

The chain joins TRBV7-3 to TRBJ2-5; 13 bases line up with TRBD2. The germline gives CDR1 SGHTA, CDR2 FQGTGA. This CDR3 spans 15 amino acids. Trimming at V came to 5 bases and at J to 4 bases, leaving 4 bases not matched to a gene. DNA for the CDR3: TGTGCCAGCAGCCGGACTAGCGGGAGTGGAGAGACCCAGTACTTC. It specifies CASSRTSGSGETQYF.

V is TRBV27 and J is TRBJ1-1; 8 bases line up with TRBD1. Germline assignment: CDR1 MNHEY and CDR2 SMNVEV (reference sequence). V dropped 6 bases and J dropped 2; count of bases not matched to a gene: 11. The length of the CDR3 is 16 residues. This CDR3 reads CASSSQGAKGNTEAFF. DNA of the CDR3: TGTGCCAGCAGCTCCCAGGGGGCAAAGGGAAACACTGAAGCTTTCTTT.

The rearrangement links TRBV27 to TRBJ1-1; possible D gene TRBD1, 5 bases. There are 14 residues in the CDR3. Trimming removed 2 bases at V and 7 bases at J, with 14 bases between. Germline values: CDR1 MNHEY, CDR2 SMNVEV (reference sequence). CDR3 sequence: CASSLRGTGVEAFF. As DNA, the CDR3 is TGTGCCAGCAGTTTAAGAGGGACGGGGGTTGAAGCTTTCTTT.

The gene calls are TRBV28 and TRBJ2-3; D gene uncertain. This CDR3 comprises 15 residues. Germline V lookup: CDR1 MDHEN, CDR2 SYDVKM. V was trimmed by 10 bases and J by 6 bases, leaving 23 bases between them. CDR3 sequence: CAINQRLGVEDTQYF. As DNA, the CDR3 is TGTGCCATCAACCAAAGGCTAGGAGTCGAGGATACGCAGTATTTT.

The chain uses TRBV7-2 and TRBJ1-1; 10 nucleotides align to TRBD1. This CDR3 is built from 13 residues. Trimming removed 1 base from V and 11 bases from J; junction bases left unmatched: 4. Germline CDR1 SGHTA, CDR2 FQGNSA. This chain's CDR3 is CASSLGTGGGAFF. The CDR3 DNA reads TGTGCCAGCAGCTTAGGGACAGGGGGTGGTGCTTTCTTT.

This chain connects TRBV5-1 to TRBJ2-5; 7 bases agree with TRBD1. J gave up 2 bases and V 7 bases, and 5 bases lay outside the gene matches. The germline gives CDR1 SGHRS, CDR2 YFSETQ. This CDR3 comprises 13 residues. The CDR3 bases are TGCGCCAGCTGGGACAGTGTGCAAGAGACCCAGTACTTC. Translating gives CASWDSVQETQYF.

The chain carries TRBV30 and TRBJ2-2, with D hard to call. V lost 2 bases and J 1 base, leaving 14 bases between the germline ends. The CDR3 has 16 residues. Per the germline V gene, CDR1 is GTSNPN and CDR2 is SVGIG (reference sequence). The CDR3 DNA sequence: TGTGCCTGGAGTAATGGGTTTTTGGAGAACACCGGGGAGCTGTTTTTT. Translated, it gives CAWSNGFLENTGELFF.

The CDR3 bases are TGCGCCAGCAGTGAGTCCTTGGTTCAGGGGACCCACGAGCAGTACTTC. Its protein product is CASSESLVQGTHEQYF. V is TRBV10-1 and J is TRBJ2-7; a possible D gene is TRBD1 (6 bases). Trimming shortened V by 0 bases and J by 5 bases, and 17 bases separated the two germline ends. This CDR3 is built from 16 residues. Germline V CDR1 and CDR2: WNHNN, SYGVQD (reference sequence).

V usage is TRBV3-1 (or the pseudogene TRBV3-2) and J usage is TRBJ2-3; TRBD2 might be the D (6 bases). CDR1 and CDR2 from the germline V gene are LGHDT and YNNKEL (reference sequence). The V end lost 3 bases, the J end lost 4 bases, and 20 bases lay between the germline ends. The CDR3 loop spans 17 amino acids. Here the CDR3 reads CASSQNFGGGWADTQYF. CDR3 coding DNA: TGTGCCAGCAGCCAGAATTTCGGGGGTGGATGGGCAGATACGCAGTATTTT.

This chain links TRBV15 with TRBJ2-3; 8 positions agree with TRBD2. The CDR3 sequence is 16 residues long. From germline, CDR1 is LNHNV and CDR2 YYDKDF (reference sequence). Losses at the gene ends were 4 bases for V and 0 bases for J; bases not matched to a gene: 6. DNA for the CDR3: TGTGCCACCAGCACGAGCGGGAGAGGTAGCACAGATACGCAGTATTTT. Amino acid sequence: CATSTSGRGSTDTQYF.

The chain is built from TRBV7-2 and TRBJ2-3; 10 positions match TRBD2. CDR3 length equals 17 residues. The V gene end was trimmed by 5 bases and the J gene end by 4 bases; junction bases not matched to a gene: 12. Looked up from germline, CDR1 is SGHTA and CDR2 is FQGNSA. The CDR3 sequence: CASSSGLAALGADTQYF. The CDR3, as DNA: TGTGCCAGCAGCAGCGGACTAGCGGCACTAGGTGCAGATACGCAGTATTTT.

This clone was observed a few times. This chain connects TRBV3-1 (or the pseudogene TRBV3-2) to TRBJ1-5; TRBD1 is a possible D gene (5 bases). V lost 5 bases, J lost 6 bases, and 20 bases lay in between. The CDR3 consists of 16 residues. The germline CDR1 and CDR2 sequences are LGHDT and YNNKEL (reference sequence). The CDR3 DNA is TGTGCCAGCAGCTCCACAACGGGGGGTTTAACTCAGCCCCAGCATTTT. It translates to CASSSTTGGLTQPQHF.

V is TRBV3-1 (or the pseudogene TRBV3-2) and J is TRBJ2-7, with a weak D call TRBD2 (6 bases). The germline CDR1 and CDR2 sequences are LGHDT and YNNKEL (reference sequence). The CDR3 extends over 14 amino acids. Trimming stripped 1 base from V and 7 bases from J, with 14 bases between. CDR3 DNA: TGTGCCAGCAGCCAAGGGGTAGCGGCTCAGGAGCAGTACTTC. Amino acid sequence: CASSQGVAAQEQYF.

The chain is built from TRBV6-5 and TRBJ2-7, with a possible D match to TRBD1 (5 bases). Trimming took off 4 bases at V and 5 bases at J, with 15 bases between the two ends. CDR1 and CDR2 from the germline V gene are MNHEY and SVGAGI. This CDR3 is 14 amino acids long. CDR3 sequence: CASSFSSYRNEQYF. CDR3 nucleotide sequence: TGTGCCAGCAGTTTCTCCTCATACAGGAACGAGCAGTACTTC.

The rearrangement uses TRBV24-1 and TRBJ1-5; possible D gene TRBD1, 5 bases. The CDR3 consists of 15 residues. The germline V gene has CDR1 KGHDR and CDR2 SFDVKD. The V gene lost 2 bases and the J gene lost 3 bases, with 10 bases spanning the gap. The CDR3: CATSDSRDFNQPQHF. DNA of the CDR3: TGTGCCACCAGTGATTCCCGGGACTTCAATCAGCCCCAGCATTTT.